This TCR beta chain was identified in a study of shared clonotypes between healthy human individuals. This CDR3 has 13 amino acids. The ends lost 7 bases at V and 4 bases at J; junction bases unmatched: 4. The germline V gene encodes CDR1 SNHLY and CDR2 FYNNEI. The protocol was immunoSEQ multiplex PCR, while the TCRdb copy is restricted to in-frame clones and leaves out a portion. The sample carries around 600,000 clones, more than 95% recorded once. The TCR sequence derives from a woman aged 30 to 39 in good health. V is TRBV2 and J is TRBJ1-3; 7 nucleotides agree with TRBD1. Sequences were obtained from naive CD4+ T cells sorted from blood. Regarding subset: CD45RA+ positively selected. The CDR3 nucleotides are TGTGCCAGCACCCAGGACAGGGGAAACACCATATATTTT. Its protein product is CASTQDRGNTIYF.